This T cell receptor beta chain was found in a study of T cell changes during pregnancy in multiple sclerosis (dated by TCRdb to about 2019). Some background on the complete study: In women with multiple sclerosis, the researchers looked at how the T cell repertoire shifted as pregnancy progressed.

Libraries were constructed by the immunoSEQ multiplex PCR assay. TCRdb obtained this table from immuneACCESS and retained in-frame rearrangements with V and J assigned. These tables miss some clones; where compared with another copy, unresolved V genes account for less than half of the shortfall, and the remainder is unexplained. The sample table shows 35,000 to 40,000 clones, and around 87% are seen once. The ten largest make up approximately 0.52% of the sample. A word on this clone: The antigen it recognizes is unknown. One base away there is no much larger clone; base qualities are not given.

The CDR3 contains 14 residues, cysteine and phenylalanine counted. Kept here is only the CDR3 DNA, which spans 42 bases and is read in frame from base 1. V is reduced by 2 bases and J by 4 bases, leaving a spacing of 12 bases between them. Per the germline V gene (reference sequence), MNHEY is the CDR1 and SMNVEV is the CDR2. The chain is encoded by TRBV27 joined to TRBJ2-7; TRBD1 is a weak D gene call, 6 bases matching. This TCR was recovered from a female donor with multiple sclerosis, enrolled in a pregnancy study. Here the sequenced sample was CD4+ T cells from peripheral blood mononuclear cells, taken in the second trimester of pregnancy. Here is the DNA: TGTGCCAGCAGTTTACAGGGGATGGAGTACGAGCAGTACTTC. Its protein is CASSLQGMEYEQYF.